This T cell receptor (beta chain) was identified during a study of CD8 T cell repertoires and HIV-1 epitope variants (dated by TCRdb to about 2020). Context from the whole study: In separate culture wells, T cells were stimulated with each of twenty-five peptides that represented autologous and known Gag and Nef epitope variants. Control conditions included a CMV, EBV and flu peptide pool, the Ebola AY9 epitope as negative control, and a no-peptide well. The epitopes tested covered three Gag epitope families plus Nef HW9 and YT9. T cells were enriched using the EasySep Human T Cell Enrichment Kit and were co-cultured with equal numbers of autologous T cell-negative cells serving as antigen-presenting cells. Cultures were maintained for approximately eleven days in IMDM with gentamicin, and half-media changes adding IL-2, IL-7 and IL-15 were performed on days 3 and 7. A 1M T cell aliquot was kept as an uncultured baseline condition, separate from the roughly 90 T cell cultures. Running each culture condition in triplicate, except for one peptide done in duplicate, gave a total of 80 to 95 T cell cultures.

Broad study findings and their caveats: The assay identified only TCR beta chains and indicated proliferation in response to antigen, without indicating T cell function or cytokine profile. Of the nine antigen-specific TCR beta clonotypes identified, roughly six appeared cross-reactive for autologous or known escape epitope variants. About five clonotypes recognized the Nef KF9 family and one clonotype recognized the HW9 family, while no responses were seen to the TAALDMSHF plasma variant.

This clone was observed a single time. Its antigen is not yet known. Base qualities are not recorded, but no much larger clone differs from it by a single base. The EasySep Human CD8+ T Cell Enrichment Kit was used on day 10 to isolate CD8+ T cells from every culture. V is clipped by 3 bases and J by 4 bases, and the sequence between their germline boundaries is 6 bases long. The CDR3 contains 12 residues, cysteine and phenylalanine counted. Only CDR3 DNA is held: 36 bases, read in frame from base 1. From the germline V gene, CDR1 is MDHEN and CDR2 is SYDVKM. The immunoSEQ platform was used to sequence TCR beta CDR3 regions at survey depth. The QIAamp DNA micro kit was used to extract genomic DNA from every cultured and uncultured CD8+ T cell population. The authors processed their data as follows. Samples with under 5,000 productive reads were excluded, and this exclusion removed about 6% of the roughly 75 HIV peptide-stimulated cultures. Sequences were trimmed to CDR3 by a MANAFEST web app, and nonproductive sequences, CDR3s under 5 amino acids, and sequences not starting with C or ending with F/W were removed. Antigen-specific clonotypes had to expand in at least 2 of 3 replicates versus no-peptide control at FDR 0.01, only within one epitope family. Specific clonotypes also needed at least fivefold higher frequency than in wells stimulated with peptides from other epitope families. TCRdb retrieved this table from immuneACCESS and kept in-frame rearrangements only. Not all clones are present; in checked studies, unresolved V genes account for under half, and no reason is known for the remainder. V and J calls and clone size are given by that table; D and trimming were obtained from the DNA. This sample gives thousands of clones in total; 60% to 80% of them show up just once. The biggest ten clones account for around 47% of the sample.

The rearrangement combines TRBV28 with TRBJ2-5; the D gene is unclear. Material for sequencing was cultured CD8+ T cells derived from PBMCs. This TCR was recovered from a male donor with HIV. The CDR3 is CASSLIVETQYF. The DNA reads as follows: TGTGCCAGCAGTTTGATAGTAGAGACCCAGTACTTC.